These 30 T cell receptor beta chains were sequenced from one sample in a study of molecular identifiers for immune sequencing clone quantification. TCRdb reanalysed the PCR reads using MiXCR and keeps one entry per CDR3 protein. The sample has 9,500 to 15,000 distinct CDR3 sequences, roughly 18% seen once. The sample consisted of naive CD8+ T cells from blood, with Jurkat cell RNA spiked in. The sample's subset: FACS-sorted CD8+CD4-CCR7+CD45RA+ naive T cells. The receptor source for this set is a human donor in good health. Some libraries in this study had Jurkat cell RNA spiked in.

The CDR3 DNA is TGTGCCAGCAGTTTAGCAGCGCCCACCTACGAGCAGTACTTC. Its protein is CASSLAAPTYEQYF. V and J are TRBV28 and TRBJ2-7; D not certain. The V gene lost 2 bases and the J gene lost 2 bases, with 10 bases spanning the gap. The CDR3 runs 14 residues. Looked up from germline, CDR1 is MDHEN and CDR2 is SYDVKM. Looking up the rest from reference TRBV28 and TRBJ2-7 gives the full variable domain: DVKVTQSSRYLVKRTGEKVFLECVQDMDHENMFWYRQDPGLGLRLIYFSYDVKMKEKGDIPEGYSVSREKKERFSLILESASTNQTSMYLCASSLAAPTYEQYFGPGTRLTVT.

This clonotype is deemed medium-sized. The CDR3 loop is CASSQADGNQPQHF. CDR3 DNA sequence: TGTGCCAGCAGCCAAGCAGACGGGAATCAGCCCCAGCATTTT. This rearrangement joins TRBV3-1 to TRBJ1-5; D ambiguous. Deletions cut 1 base from V and 4 bases from J, with 8 bases between. The CDR3 totals 14 residues. Germline CDR1 reads LGHDT; CDR2 reads YNNKEL (reference sequence). Complete variable domain (other parts from reference TRBV3-1 and TRBJ1-5): DTAVSQTPKYLVTQMGNDKSIKCEQNLGHDTMYWYKQDSKKFLKIMFSYNNKELIINETVPNRFSPKSPDKAHLNLHINSLELGDSAVYFCASSQADGNQPQHFGDGTRLSIL.

The chain employs TRBV27 and TRBJ2-7, with D perhaps assigned TRBD1 or TRBD2 (5 bases each). In germline, CDR1 is MNHEY, CDR2 SMNVEV (reference sequence). The length of the CDR3 is 14 residues. The V and J ends lost 6 bases and 3 bases respectively, with 15 bases between them. The CDR3 protein is CASSLRGVDYEQYF. The CDR3 DNA is TGTGCCAGCAGCTTACGAGGGGTGGACTACGAGCAGTACTTC.

In its sample, this clonotype ranks as medium-sized. DNA of the CDR3: TGTGCCAGCAGGGAAATAAACACAGATACGCAGTATTTT. It codes for CASREINTDTQYF. The chain joins TRBV21-1 to TRBJ2-3. TRBV21-1 is termed a pseudogene. The CDR3 consists of 13 residues.

This clonotype has just a few counts. A single base separates this from a much larger clone, so it may be a read error. This chain joins TRBV5-1 and TRBJ2-7, with 12 bases fitting TRBD2. Trimming took 5 bases from V and 1 from J; bases not matched to a gene: 7. This CDR3 has 16 amino acids. In germline, CDR1 is SGHRS, CDR2 YFSETQ. CDR3 nucleotide sequence: TGCGCCAGCAGGGCGACTAGCGGGAGATTTTCCTACGAGCAGTACTTC. This gives the protein CASRATSGRFSYEQYF.

On this clonotype itself: This may be a read error, as it is one base from a much larger clone. This is likely a read error, given that the CDR3 carries no conserved phenylalanine or tryptophan at its end. The J gene is TRBJ2-7, the V gene TRBV27; 7 bases match TRBD2. Germline CDR1 reads MNHEY; CDR2 reads SMNVEV (reference sequence). After removal of 2 bases from V and 3 bases from J, the junction contained 1 base not matched to a gene. The CDR3 is made up of 13 amino acids. The CDR3 loop is CASSLTSDYEQYL. In nucleotides, the CDR3 is TGTGCCAGCAGTTTAACTAGCGACTACGAGCAGTACTTA.

In this sample, this clonotype is medium-sized. The chain has TRBV27 and TRBJ2-3, with D maybe TRBD2 (6 bases). V lost 7 bases and J lost 4, with 15 bases in between. The CDR3 has 14 amino acids. CDR1 and CDR2 from the germline V gene are MNHEY and SMNVEV (reference sequence). CDR3 bases: TGTGCCAGCATGGCTGGGGAGGTTCCAGATACGCAGTATTTT. This codes for CASMAGEVPDTQYF.

This clonotype was seen at least ten times. The CDR3 DNA sequence: TGTGCCAGCAGCTTCCGGGACAGGGGGCTGTTGACTGAAGCTTTCTTT. Its translation: CASSFRDRGLLTEAFF. This chain joins TRBV5-6 and TRBJ1-1; 12 positions agree with TRBD1. This CDR3 is built from 16 residues. Per germline, CDR1 SGHDT and CDR2 YYEEEE. Trimming removed 2 bases from V and 5 bases from J; junction bases left unmatched: 7.

Relative to its sample, this clonotype is medium-sized. The chain combines TRBV18 with TRBJ2-7, with D hard to call. CDR3 size: 11 residues. V was shortened by 3 bases and J by 6 bases, with 6 bases between the two germline ends. Germline CDR1 and CDR2: KGHSH and LQKENI. The CDR3 DNA follows: TGTGCCAGCTCACCCGGGCCCGAGCAGTACTTC. Its translation: CASSPGPEQYF.

This clonotype is medium-sized by share. The CDR3 DNA sequence: TGTGCCAGCAGTGAGCCGTCGAACACCGGGGAGCTGTTTTTT. Amino acids: CASSEPSNTGELFF. The chain couples TRBV2 to TRBJ2-2; D gene unclear. V was trimmed by 3 bases and J by 0 bases, leaving 5 bases between them. CDR1 SNHLY and CDR2 FYNNEI come from the germline V gene. The CDR3 consists of 14 residues.

By proportion, this clonotype is medium-sized. The rearrangement links TRBV4-1 to TRBJ2-2, with 9 bases lining up with TRBD2. V lost 5 bases, J lost 5 bases, and 6 bases stayed unmatched. There are 15 residues in the CDR3. Germline CDR1 reads MGHRA; CDR2 reads YSYEKL. The CDR3 DNA is TGCGCCAGCAGCTTGATTAGCGGGAGTACCGGGGAGCTGTTTTTT. Its protein product is CASSLISGSTGELFF.

Many counts were recorded for this clonotype. The chain joins TRBV5-1 to TRBJ1-2; D is uncertain. V lost 3 bases and J lost 4, with 10 bases in between. This CDR3 has 13 residues. Germline V gene sequence: CDR1 SGHRS, CDR2 YFSETQ. CDR3 nucleotides: TGCGCCAGCAGCTCTACCCCCCTCTATGGCTACACCTTC. Translating gives CASSSTPLYGYTF.

Points on this clonotype: Since a much larger clone is just one base distant, this may be a read error. The chain recombines TRBV5-6 with TRBJ1-5; D remains unclear. The CDR3 totals 14 residues. CDR1 and CDR2 from the germline V gene are SGHDT and YYEEEE. Here the CDR3 DNA reads TGTGCCAGCAGCTTAAGCAATAGCAATCGGCCCCAGCATTTT. This sequence encodes CASSLSNSNRPQHF. The complete variable domain, with remaining parts taken from reference TRBV5-6 and TRBJ1-5, reads DAGVTQSPTHLIKTRGQQVTLRCSPKSGHDTVSWYQQALGQGPQFIFQYYEEEERQRGNFPDRFSGHQFPNYSSELNVNALLLGDSALYLCASSLSNSNRPQHFGDGTRLSIL.

This clonotype is termed medium-sized. V is TRBV7-6 and J is TRBJ2-1; D unresolved. Germline CDR1 is SGHVS and CDR2 is FNYEAQ. The V end was cut by 2 bases, the J end by 5 bases, with 13 bases between. The CDR3 length is 15 residues. The CDR3 is CASSLSARLDNEQFF. The CDR3 DNA reads as TGTGCCAGCAGCTTATCGGCCCGCCTTGACAATGAGCAGTTCTTC.

This chain links TRBV29-1 with TRBJ2-2; a weak D match, TRBD2 (6 bases). The CDR3 is 12 residues long. Germline CDR1 reads SQVTM; CDR2 reads ANQGSEA. Trimming stripped 6 bases from V and 9 bases from J, with 14 bases between. CDR3 sequence: CSVPAGTRELFF. CDR3 coding DNA: TGCAGCGTCCCGGCGGGGACCAGGGAGCTGTTTTTT.

This clonotype was counted ten times or more. The chain combines TRBV20-1 with TRBJ2-5, with 7 bases identical to TRBD1. V was clipped by 0 bases and J by 4 bases; unmatched bases: 5. CDR3 length: 14 amino acids. CDR1 and CDR2 (germline): DFQATT, SNEGSKA (reference sequence). The CDR3 sequence is CSARDYRGPETQYF. The CDR3 DNA reads as TGCAGTGCTAGAGATTACAGGGGTCCAGAGACCCAGTACTTC.

This clonotype was seen repeatedly, ten times or more. The genes are TRBV10-3 and TRBJ1-2; D unclear. Germline assignment: CDR1 ENHRY and CDR2 SYGVKD. The V gene lost 0 bases and the J gene lost 6 bases, with 5 bases spanning the gap. The CDR3 sequence is 12 residues long. DNA for the CDR3: TGTGCCATCAGTGAGTCGAGTCATGGCTACACCTTC. Residues: CAISESSHGYTF.

In the case of this clonotype: This clone may be a read error of a much larger clone one base away. V usage is TRBV3-1 and J usage is TRBJ2-3; D not certain. This CDR3 comprises 12 residues. The V gene's germline CDR1 is LGHDT and CDR2 YNNKEL (reference sequence). CDR3 bases: TGTGCCGGCAGCCAAGATGATCATACGCAGTATTTT. Amino acids: CAGSQDDHTQYF.

As to this clonotype: This clone may be a read error of a much larger clone one base away. V usage is TRBV18 and J usage is TRBJ1-1; D gene ambiguous. The CDR3 is 14 amino acids. Germline loops: CDR1 KGHSH, CDR2 LQKENI. V lost 7 bases and J lost 1, with 13 bases in between. The CDR3, as DNA: TGTGCCAGCTTTATTTTTAGTTCGAACACTGAAGCTTTCTTT. It is translated as CASFIFSSNTEAFF.

This clonotype was counted many times. V and J are TRBV18 and TRBJ2-3; tentative D call: TRBD1 (5 bases). Trimming pared 3 bases from V and 5 bases from J, leaving 12 bases between. The CDR3 extends over 14 amino acids. CDR1 and CDR2 (germline): KGHSH, LQKENI. CDR3 loop: CASSPETDKDTQYF. CDR3 DNA: TGTGCCAGCTCACCGGAGACAGATAAAGATACGCAGTATTTT.

Comments on this clonotype: Relative to the germline gene, one junction end is altered; a read error may explain this. The CDR3 here is CASSPDWGRGERYF. As DNA, the CDR3 is TGTGCCAGCAGTCCCGACTGGGGGAGAGGCGAGCGGTACTTC. The genes are TRBV12-3 or TRBV12-4 and TRBJ2-7, with D possibly called TRBD1 or TRBD2 (5 bases each). The CDR3 consists of 14 residues.

About this clonotype itself: A clone one base away is much larger, so this may be a read error. The conserved phenylalanine or tryptophan normally closing the CDR3 is absent here, so this likely arose from a read error. The J gene is TRBJ2-3, the V gene TRBV5-3, with 7 bases identical to TRBD2. TRBV5-3 is sorted into the ORF group, with uncertain function. There are 15 residues in the CDR3. Trimming took 8 bases from V and 0 from J; bases not matched to a gene: 9. In DNA, the CDR3 is TGTGCCAGCAGCATGAGCGGGGCTAGCACAGATACGCAGTATCTT. It encodes CASSMSGASTDTQYL.

This clonotype showed up many times. The chain couples TRBV12-3 or TRBV12-4 to TRBJ2-7; D might be TRBD2 (5 bases). Trimming shortened V by 5 bases and J by 1 base, and 9 bases separated the two germline ends. The length of the CDR3 is 13 residues. The CDR3 nucleotides read TGTGCCAGCAGTCCTAGCCTTTCCTACGAGCAGTACTTC. As protein: CASSPSLSYEQYF.

This clonotype was seen more than once but under ten times. A read error is possible here, since a much larger clone lies one base away. The genes are TRBV3-1 and TRBJ2-3, with 9 bases matching TRBD2. In germline, CDR1 is LGHDT, CDR2 YNNKEL (reference sequence). Unmatched junction bases numbered 8, after V lost 2 bases and J lost 2 bases. The CDR3 consists of 17 residues. CDR3: CASSQQFRLADTDTQYF. CDR3 nucleotide sequence: TGTGCCAGCAGCCAACAATTTAGACTAGCGGACACAGATACGCAGTATTTT.

V and J are TRBV29-1 and TRBJ2-3, with 11 nucleotides matching TRBD2. The CDR3 has 19 residues. V was pared by 4 bases and J by 3 bases, with 18 bases of the junction left unmatched. Germline CDR1 reads SQVTM; CDR2 reads ANQGSEA. CDR3 coding DNA: TGCAGCGTTGTTGGCTGGCCTGTCTCTAGCGGGAGGTCGACAGATACGCAGTATTTT. Translated: CSVVGWPVSSGRSTDTQYF.

The rearrangement links TRBV5-1 to TRBJ2-7; 13 nucleotides line up with TRBD2. CDR1 and CDR2 (germline): SGHRS, YFSETQ. This CDR3 has 15 residues. V dropped 4 bases and J dropped 2; count of bases not matched to a gene: 3. CDR3: CASSLTSGGAYEQYF. The CDR3 region has the DNA TGCGCCAGCAGCCTAACTAGCGGGGGGGCCTACGAGCAGTACTTC.

This clonotype is labeled medium-sized (0.01 to 0.1%). The J gene is TRBJ2-2, the V gene TRBV13; D is undetermined. Germline V lookup: CDR1 PRHDT, CDR2 FYEKMQ (reference sequence). The CDR3 sequence is 15 residues long. The V gene lost 0 bases and the J gene lost 6 bases, with 11 bases spanning the gap. DNA of the CDR3: TGTGCCAGCAGCTTAGGCGACGGGCTGGCCGGGGAGCTGTTTTTT. It encodes CASSLGDGLAGELFF.

In its sample, this clonotype is medium-sized (0.01 to 0.1%). CDR3 sequence (DNA): TGTGCCATCAGTGCCGGGGCTAACACAGATACGCAGTATTTT. Translating gives CAISAGANTDTQYF. The chain is built from TRBV10-3 and TRBJ2-3; D is possibly TRBD1 or TRBD2 (5 bases each). There are 14 residues in the CDR3. Germline V lookup: CDR1 ENHRY, CDR2 SYGVKD. V gave up 4 bases and J gave up 2 bases, with 10 bases separating them.

J is TRBJ2-7 and V is TRBV27; a possible D gene is TRBD2 (5 bases). From germline, CDR1 is MNHEY and CDR2 SMNVEV (reference sequence). With 6 bases removed from V and 3 bases from J, the gap between germline ends came to 12 bases. The CDR3 is made up of 13 amino acids. The CDR3 coding sequence is TGTGCCAGCAGCATTGGACTCCTCTACGAGCAGTACTTC. It encodes CASSIGLLYEQYF.

This clonotype is medium-sized within its sample. The chain is built from TRBV4-1 and TRBJ2-3; D possibly corresponds to TRBD2 (6 bases). Deletions cut 5 bases from V and 6 bases from J, with 18 bases between. CDR1 is MGHRA, CDR2 YSYEKL, per germline. This CDR3 spans 15 amino acids. The CDR3 loop reads CASSSGLFPRDTQYF. Written as DNA, the CDR3 is TGCGCCAGCAGCTCGGGACTTTTTCCCCGTGATACGCAGTATTTT.